This T cell receptor (beta chain) was sequenced in a study of technical replicates of blood from a handful of donors. The table came from immunoSEQ multiplex PCR; TCRdb's copy has only in-frame clones and leaves some out. Here the sample spans some 57,000 clones, roughly 90% being singletons. The material sequenced was PBMCs. This TCR was recovered from a human donor in good health. Some clones in this sample may be carry-over from other donors' samples.

The CDR3 sequence is CASSQVGGTGTDTQYF. CDR3 DNA: TGTGCCAGCAGCCAGGTGGGGGGGACCGGCACAGATACGCAGTATTTT. The chain has TRBV7-2 and TRBJ2-3; 7 bases line up with TRBD2. Germline trimming cut 5 bases from V and 1 base from J; bases unmatched to any gene: 9. The V gene's germline CDR1 is SGHTA and CDR2 FQGNSA. The CDR3 length is 16 residues.